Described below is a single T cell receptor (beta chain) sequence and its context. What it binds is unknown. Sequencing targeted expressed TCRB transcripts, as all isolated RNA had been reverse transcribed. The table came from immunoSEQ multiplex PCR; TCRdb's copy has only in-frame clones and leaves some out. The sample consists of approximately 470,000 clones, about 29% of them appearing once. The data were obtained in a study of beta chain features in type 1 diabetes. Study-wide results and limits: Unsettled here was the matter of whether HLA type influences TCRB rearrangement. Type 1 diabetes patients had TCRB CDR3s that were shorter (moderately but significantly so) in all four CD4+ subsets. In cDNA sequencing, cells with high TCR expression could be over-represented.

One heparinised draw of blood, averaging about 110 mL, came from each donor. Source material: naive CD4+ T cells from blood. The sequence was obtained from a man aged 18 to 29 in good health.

The CDR3 coding sequence is TGTGCCAGCAGCGCGTACGGGACGCCTGGGTTGGAGCAGTACTTC. It specifies CASSAYGTPGLEQYF. V usage is TRBV7-9 and J usage is TRBJ2-7, with D perhaps TRBD1 or TRBD2 (5 bases each). The germline V gene has CDR1 SEHNR and CDR2 FQNEAQ (reference sequence). Trimming took off 5 bases at V and 7 bases at J, with 21 bases between the two ends. The CDR3 extends over 15 amino acids.